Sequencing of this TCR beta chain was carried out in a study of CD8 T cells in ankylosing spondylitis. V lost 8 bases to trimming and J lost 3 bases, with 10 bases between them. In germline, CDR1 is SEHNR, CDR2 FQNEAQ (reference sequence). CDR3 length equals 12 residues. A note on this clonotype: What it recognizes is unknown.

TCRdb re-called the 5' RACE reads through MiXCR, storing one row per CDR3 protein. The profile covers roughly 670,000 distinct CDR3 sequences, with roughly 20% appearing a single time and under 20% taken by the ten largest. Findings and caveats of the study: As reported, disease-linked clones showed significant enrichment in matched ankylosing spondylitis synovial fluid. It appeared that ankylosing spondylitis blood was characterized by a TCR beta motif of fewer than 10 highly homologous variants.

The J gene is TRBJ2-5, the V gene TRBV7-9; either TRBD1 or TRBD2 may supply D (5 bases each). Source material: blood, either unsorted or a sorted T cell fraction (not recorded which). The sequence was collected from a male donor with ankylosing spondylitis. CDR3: CASGTAEETQYF. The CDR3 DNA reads TGTGCCAGCGGGACGGCCGAAGAGACCCAGTACTTC.